This T cell receptor (beta chain) was recovered during a study of T cell responses to AZD1222 COVID-19 vaccine. Study outcomes and limitations: CD4 TCRs covered the whole spike, strongest at regions 160-218 and 743-854. Unmutated variant regions reportedly attract nearly half of all spike-specific TCRs. Seropositive at baseline were only 5 to 7 AZD1222 recipients. Females made up more of the donors, who were largely white British, and clonal diversity may have come out too low.

Trimming took off 5 bases at V and 4 bases at J, with 9 bases between the two ends. The CDR3 covers 13 residues. The germline V gene encodes CDR1 LNHDA and CDR2 SQIVND (reference sequence). Repertoires were generated with immunoSEQ multiplex PCR, while TCRdb's copy carries only in-frame clones and drops some. The sample comprises some 96,000 clones, about 87% of which are singletons, and over 4% rests with the top ten. With regard to this clone: Its antigen is currently unknown.

This sequence was found in an adult in good health. The rearrangement joins TRBV19 to TRBJ1-5; D ambiguous. The input for sequencing was peripheral blood, taken on day 0 of MenACWY control vaccination. For the CDR3, the DNA is TGTGCCAGTAGTGCCACTCGGAATCAGCCCCAGCATTTT. It is translated as CASSATRNQPQHF.